This TCR beta chain came from a study of T-cell reconstitution after alpha-beta-depleted transplantation in children. Study observations and caveats: When one year had passed after transplant, most T-cell counts and diversity came from newly produced T cells. Reportedly, only several hundred clones from non-depleted graft cells drove alpha-beta T-cell counts at about two months. Some patients showed high day-60 TCRbeta diversity, which derived from surviving recipient T cells and thymic progenitors.

The V gene end was trimmed by 8 bases and the J gene end by 0 bases; junction bases not matched to a gene: 11. Germline CDR1 is ENHRY and CDR2 is SYGVKD. The CDR3 is 16 residues long. Preparation of the TCRbeta library involved a method that used unique molecular identifiers. TCRdb fed the PCR reads into MiXCR, producing one record per CDR3 protein. The table has some 200,000 distinct CDR3 sequences, 5% to 7.5% seen once. The table lists this clonotype with many counts. Its antigen is currently unknown. The chain links TRBV10-3 to TRBJ2-3; 7 bases are a match to TRBD1. Here the sequenced sample was PBMCs, taken before TCRalphabeta/CD19-depleted stem cell transplant. The TCR comes from a girl under three years old with combined immunodeficiency, due to receive a stem cell transplant. The CDR3 region has the DNA TGTGCCATCCAAACAATTAAACAGGGGAGCACAGATACGCAGTATTTT. Translated, it gives CAIQTIKQGSTDTQYF.